The T cell receptor (beta chain) under discussion was sequenced for a study of cytomegalovirus exposure and HLA in healthy donors. This CDR3 spans 12 amino acids. Germline CDR1 reads MNHNY; CDR2 reads SVGAGI (reference sequence). Deletions cut 6 bases from V and 2 bases from J, with 8 bases between. Use of 60 Vbeta and 13 Jbeta primers characterized the PCR. Sequenced by immunoSEQ multiplex PCR; TCRdb stores in-frame clones only, minus some. The sample lists 150,000 to 250,000 clones; 80% to 85% were seen once. The V gene is TRBV6-6, the J gene TRBJ2-7, with D unresolved. This TCR derives from a woman between 45 and 60 years old in good health and CMV-seropositive. The sample was PBMCs. The CDR3 DNA sequence: TGTGCCAGCAGGAGACTTCCCTACGAGCAGTACTTC. The encoded protein is CASRRLPYEQYF.